This T cell receptor beta chain was observed in a study of spatial heterogeneity in lung cancer. The study, taken as a whole, reports: It was found that expanded intratumoral alpha and beta TCR counts tracked tumor mutation counts.

The sample holds many counts of this clonotype. Its target is unknown. This beta chain slipped into a library made for alpha chains as a stray read, so its size is not meaningful. Every cDNA TCR molecule received its own unique molecular identifier. TCRdb re-called the 5' RACE reads with MiXCR, one entry per CDR3 protein. The sample consists of 7,000 to 8,500 distinct CDR3 sequences, under 15% of them appearing once. Germline CDR1 is ENHRY and CDR2 is SYGVKD. The CDR3 consists of 13 residues. The ends lost 4 bases at V and 10 bases at J; junction bases unmatched: 8. Time point specified: sample taken at primary tumor resection. The cohort: 70 to 75 early-stage, untreated non-small cell lung cancer patients. Unsorted tumor, nontumor lung tissue or cryopreserved PBMC supplied the whole RNA.

Sequenced here: lung tumor tissue, sampled at surgery. This sequence originates from a male donor with early-stage non-small cell lung cancer. V is TRBV10-3 and J is TRBJ2-3; 7 nucleotides line up with TRBD1. The CDR3, as DNA: TGTGCCATCAGTGGGACAGACAGGGTGGCGCAGTATTTT. Protein sequence: CAISGTDRVAQYF.